This T cell receptor beta chain was obtained from a study of blood T cell repertoires in COVID-19. Whole-study context: Samples taken during acute and convalescent COVID-19 were collected in the United States, Italy and Spain. Sources were T cells, B-cell-depleted T cells, or PBMCs; the material itself was cDNA or gDNA.

In the original analysis: Amplification of reference gene primers provided the estimated nucleated cell counts. Sequencing used immunoSEQ multiplex PCR; TCRdb keeps in-frame clones, though not all of them. Clone size and the V and J calls come from that table; the DNA yielded D and trimming. In the table there are about 180,000 clones, 70% to 90% of which are singletons. Followed over time, Seattle patients had been enrolled while infection was active. Per germline, CDR1 MGHRA and CDR2 YSYEKL. V dropped 3 bases and J dropped 0 bases, with 8 bases sitting between them. The CDR3 totals 14 residues. This clone has a single count.

V gene TRBV4-1 combines with J gene TRBJ1-1; D might be TRBD1 (6 bases). The source is a person between 65 and 79 years old with COVID-19, enrolled during active disease. Sequenced material: peripheral blood. The CDR3 is CASSQGAMNTEAFF. The CDR3 DNA follows: TGCGCCAGCAGCCAGGGGGCCATGAACACTGAAGCTTTCTTT.